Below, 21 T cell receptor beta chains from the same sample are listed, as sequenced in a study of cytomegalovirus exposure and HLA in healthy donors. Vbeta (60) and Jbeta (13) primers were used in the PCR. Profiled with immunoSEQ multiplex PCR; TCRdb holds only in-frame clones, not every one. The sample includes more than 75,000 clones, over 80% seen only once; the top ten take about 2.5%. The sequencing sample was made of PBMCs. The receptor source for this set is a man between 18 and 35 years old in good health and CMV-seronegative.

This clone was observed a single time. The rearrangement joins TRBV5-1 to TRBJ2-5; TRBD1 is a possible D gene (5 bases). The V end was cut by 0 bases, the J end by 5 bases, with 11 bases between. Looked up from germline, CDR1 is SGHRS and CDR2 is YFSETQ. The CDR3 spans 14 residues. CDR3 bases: TGCGCCAGCAGCTTGGCGGCAGGGCGGGAGACCCAGTACTTC. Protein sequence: CASSLAAGRETQYF.

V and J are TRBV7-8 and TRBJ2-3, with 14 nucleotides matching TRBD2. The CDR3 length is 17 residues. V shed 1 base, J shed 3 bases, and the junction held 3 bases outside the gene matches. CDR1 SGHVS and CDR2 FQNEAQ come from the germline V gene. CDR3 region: CASSLGGLAGGTDTQYF. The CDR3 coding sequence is TGTGCCAGCAGCTTAGGAGGACTAGCGGGAGGAACAGATACGCAGTATTTT.

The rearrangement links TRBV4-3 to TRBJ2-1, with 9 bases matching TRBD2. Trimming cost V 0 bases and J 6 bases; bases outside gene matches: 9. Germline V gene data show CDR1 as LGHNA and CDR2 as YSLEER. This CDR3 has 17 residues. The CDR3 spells CASSQDFKGLASNEQFF. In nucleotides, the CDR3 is TGCGCCAGCAGCCAAGATTTTAAGGGACTAGCTTCCAATGAGCAGTTCTTC.

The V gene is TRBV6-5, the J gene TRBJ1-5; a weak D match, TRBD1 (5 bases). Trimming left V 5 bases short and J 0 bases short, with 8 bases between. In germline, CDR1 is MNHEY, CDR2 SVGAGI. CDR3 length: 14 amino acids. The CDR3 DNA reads TGTGCCAGCAGTGTTGACAGTAGCAATCAGCCCCAGCATTTT. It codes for CASSVDSSNQPQHF.

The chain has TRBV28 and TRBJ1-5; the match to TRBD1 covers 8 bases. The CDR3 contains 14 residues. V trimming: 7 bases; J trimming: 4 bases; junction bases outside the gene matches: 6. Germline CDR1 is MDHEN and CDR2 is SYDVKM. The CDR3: CASKKGQANQPQHF. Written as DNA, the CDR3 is TGTGCCAGCAAAAAGGGACAGGCAAATCAGCCCCAGCATTTT.

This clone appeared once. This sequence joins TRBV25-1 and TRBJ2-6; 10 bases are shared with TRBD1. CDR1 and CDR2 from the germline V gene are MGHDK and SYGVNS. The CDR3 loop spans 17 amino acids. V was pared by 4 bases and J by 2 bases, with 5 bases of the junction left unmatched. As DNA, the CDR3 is TGTGCCAGCAGTGCCTGGACAGGGGGGGCTGGGGCCAACGTCCTGACTTTC. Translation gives CASSAWTGGAGANVLTF. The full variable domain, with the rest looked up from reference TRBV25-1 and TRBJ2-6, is EADIYQTPRYLVIGTGKKITLECSQTMGHDKMYWYQQDPGMELHLIHYSYGVNSTEKGDLSSESTVSRIRTEHFPLTLESARPSHTSQYLCASSAWTGGAGANVLTFGAGSRLTVL.

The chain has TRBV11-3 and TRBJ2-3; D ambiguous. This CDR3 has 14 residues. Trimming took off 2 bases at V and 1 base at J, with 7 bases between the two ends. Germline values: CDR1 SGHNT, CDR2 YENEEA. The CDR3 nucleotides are TGTGCCAGCAGCTTAAATTCCGGCACAGATACGCAGTATTTT. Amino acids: CASSLNSGTDTQYF.

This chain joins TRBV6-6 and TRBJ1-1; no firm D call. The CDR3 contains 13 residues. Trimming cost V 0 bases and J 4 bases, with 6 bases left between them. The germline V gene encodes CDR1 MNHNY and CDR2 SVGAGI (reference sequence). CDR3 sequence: CASSYSGSTEAFF. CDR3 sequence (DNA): TGTGCCAGCAGTTACTCTGGGAGCACTGAAGCTTTCTTT.

CDR3 sequence (DNA): TGTGCCAGCAGTCACCAAGGGACAGGGAACGGTAATCCTGAAGCTTTCTTT. Translated, it gives CASSHQGTGNGNPEAFF. V gene TRBV27 combines with J gene TRBJ1-1, with 9 bases aligning to TRBD1. From germline, CDR1 is MNHEY and CDR2 SMNVEV (reference sequence). This CDR3 has 17 amino acids. V lost 5 bases and J lost 6; bases outside the gene matches: 16.

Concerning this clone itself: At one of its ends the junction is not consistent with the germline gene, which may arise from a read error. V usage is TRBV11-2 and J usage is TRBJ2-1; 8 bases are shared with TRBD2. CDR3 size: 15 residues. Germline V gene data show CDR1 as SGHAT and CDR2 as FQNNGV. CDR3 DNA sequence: TGTGCCGGCAGCTACGGGACTAGTGAGTATAGTGAGCAGTTCTTC. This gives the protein CAGSYGTSEYSEQFF.

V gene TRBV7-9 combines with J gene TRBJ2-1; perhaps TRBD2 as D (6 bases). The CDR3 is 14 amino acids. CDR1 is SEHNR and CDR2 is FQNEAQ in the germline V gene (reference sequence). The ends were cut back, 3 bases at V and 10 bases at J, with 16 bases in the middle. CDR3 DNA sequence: TGTGCCAGCAGCTTCGGGAGCGCCAGCCAAGAGCAGTTCTTC. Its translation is CASSFGSASQEQFF.

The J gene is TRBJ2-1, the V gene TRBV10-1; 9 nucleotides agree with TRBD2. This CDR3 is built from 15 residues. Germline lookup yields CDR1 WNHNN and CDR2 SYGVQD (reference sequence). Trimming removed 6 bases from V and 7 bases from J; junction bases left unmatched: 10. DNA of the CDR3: TGCGCCAGCAGCCTAATAGCGGGAGCCTGGAATGAGCAGTTCTTC. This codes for CASSLIAGAWNEQFF.

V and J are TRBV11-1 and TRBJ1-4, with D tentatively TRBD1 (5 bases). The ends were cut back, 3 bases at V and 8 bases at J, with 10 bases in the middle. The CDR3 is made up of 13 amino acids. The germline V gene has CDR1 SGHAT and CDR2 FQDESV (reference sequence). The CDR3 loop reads CASSFAGQEKLFF. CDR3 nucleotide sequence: TGTGCCAGCAGCTTCGCGGGGCAGGAAAAACTGTTTTTT.

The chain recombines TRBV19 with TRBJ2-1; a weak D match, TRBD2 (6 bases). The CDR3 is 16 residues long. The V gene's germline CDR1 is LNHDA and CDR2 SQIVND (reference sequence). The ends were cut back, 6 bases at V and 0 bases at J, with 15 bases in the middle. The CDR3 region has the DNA TGTGCCAGTAGGAAGGCGGGATTGAGCTCCTACAATGAGCAGTTCTTC. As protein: CASRKAGLSSYNEQFF.

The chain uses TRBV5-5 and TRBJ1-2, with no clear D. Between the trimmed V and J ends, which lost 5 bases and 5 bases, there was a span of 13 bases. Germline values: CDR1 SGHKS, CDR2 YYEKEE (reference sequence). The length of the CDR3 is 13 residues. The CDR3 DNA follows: TGTGCCAGCAGGGTCGAGGGTCCTTATGGCTACACCTTC. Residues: CASRVEGPYGYTF.

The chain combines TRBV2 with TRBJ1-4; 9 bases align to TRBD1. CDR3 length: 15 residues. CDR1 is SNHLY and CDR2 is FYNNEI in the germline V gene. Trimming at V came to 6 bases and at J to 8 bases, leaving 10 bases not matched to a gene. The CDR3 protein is CASSSRTGVNEKLFF. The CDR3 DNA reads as TGTGCCAGCAGCTCCCGGACAGGGGTGAACGAAAAACTGTTTTTT. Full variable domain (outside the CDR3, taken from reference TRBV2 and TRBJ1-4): EPEVTQTPSHQVTQMGQEVILRCVPISNHLYFYWYRQILGQKVEFLVSFYNNEISEKSEIFDDQFSVERPDGSNFTLKIRSTKLEDSAMYFCASSSRTGVNEKLFFGSGTQLSVL.

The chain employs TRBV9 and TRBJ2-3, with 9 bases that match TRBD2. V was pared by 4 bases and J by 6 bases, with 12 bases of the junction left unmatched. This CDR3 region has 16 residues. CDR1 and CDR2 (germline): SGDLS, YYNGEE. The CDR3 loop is CASSRQAGGPMDTQYF. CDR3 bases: TGTGCCAGCAGCCGCCAGGCGGGAGGGCCAATGGATACGCAGTATTTT.

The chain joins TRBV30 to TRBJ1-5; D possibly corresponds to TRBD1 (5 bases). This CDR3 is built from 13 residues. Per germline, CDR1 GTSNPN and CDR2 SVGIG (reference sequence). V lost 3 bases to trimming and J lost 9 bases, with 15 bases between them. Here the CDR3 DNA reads TGTGCCTGGAGGGGTCAGGGCATCGGGCCCCAGCATTTT. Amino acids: CAWRGQGIGPQHF.

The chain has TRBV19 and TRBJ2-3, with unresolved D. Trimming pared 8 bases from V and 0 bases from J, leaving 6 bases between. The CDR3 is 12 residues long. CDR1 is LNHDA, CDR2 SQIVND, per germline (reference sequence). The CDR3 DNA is TGTGCCAGTTCGGAGAGCACAGATACGCAGTATTTT. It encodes CASSESTDTQYF.

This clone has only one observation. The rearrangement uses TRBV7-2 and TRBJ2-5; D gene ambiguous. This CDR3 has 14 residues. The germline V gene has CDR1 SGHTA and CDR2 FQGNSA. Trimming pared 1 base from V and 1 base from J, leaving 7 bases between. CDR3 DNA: TGTGCCAGCAGCTTAGGCAGATCCCAAGAGACCCAGTACTTC. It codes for CASSLGRSQETQYF.

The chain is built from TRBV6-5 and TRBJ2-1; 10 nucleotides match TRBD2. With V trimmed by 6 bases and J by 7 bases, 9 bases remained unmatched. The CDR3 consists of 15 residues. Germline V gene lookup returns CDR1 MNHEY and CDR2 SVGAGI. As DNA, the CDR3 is TGTGCCAGCAGCTCTAGCGGGAGCACGGGGAATGAGCAGTTCTTC. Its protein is CASSSSGSTGNEQFF.